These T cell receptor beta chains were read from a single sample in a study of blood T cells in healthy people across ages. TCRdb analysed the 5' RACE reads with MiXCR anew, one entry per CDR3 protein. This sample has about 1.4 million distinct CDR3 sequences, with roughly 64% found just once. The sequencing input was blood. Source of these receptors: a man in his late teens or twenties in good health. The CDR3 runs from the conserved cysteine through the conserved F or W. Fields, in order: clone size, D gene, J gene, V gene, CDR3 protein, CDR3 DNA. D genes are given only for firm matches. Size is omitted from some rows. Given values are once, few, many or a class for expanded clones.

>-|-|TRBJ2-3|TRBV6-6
CASSSLNHTQYF
TGTGCCAGCAGTTCCCTGAACCACACGCAGTATTTT
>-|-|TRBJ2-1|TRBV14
CASSLGRVGGEQFF
TGTGCCAGCAGCCTAGGGCGGGTAGGCGGGGAGCAGTTCTTC
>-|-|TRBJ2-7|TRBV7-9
CASSLARSPYEQYF
TGTGCCAGCAGCTTAGCGCGTAGCCCCTACGAGCAGTACTTC
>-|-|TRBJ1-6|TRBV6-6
CASSYSLGLTDSPLHF
TGTGCCAGCAGTTACTCCTTGGGATTAACGGATTCACCCCTCCACTTT
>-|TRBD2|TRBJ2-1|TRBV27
CASSLEGWGGNEQFF
TGTGCCAGCAGTTTAGAGGGATGGGGGGGGAATGAGCAGTTCTTC
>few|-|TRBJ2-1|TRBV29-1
CSVELRGGSNEQFF
TGCAGCGTTGAGCTGAGGGGAGGCTCCAATGAGCAGTTCTTC
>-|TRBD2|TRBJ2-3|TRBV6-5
CASRAGLAYPDTQYF
TGTGCCAGCAGAGCGGGACTAGCGTATCCAGATACGCAGTATTTT
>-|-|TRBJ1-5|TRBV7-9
CASSPPGRSNQPQHF
TGTGCCAGCAGCCCCCCGGGCCGTAGCAATCAGCCCCAGCATTTT
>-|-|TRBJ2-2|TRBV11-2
CASSPQFVGGELFF
TGTGCCAGCAGCCCTCAGTTTGTTGGCGGGGAGCTGTTTTTT
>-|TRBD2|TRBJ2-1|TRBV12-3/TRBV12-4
CASSSGSSEQFF
TGTGCCAGCAGTAGCGGGAGTAGTGAGCAGTTCTTC
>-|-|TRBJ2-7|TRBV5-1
CVSSSGSFYEQYF
TGCGTCAGCAGCTCTGGGTCCTTTTACGAGCAGTACTTC
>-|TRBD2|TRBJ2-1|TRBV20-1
CSARTGGTSGSYEQFF
TGCAGTGCTAGAACGGGAGGGACTAGCGGGAGCTATGAGCAGTTCTTC
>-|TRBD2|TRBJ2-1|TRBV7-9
CASSERTSRSYNEQFF
TGTGCCAGCAGCGAACGGACTAGTCGGTCCTACAATGAGCAGTTCTTC
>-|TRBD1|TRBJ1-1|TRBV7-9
CASSLEGRGPLNTEAFF
TGTGCCAGCAGCTTAGAGGGCAGGGGGCCCCTTAACACTGAAGCTTTCTTT
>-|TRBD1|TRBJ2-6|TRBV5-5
CASSPDRGRGANVLTF
TGTGCCAGCAGCCCAGACAGGGGGCGAGGGGCCAACGTCCTGACTTTC
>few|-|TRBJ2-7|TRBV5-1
CASSREQAVDEQYF
TGCGCCAGCAGCAGAGAGCAAGCGGTAGACGAGCAGTACTTC
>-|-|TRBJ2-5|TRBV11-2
CASSLQTGHLPGETQYF
TGTGCCAGCAGCCTACAAACCGGGCACCTTCCTGGGGAGACCCAGTACTTC
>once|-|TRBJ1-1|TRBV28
CASSFPSLGNTEAFF
TGTGCCAGCAGTTTCCCGAGCTTGGGGAACACTGAAGCTTTCTTT
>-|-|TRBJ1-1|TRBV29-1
CSVGSGVSNTEAFF
TGCAGCGTTGGATCCGGGGTCTCTAACACTGAAGCTTTCTTT
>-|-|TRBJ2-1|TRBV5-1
CASSSRNNEQFF
TGTGCCAGCAGCAGCCGGAACAATGAGCAGTTCTTC